Sequencing of this T cell receptor (beta chain) was carried out in a study of post-analysis software for immune sequencing data. Study observations and caveats: Patients used roughly five TRBV segments, including TRBV5-6, TRBV5-1 and TRBV20-1, more often than controls.

Presence of unique molecular identifiers characterized the TCR beta cDNA libraries. TCRdb reanalysed the PCR reads using MiXCR and keeps one entry per CDR3 protein. Of roughly 400,000 distinct CDR3 sequences listed, 39% are singletons. CDR1 is MGHRA and CDR2 is YSYEKL in the germline V gene. The CDR3 loop spans 17 amino acids. Losses at the gene ends were 0 bases for V and 2 bases for J; bases not matched to a gene: 6. Points on this clonotype: Its specificity is not known.

The TCR comes from a girl aged 2 to 10 with multiple sclerosis. Sequenced material: blood. The J gene is TRBJ2-3, the V gene TRBV4-1, with 9 bases fitting TRBD2. The chain's CDR3 is CASSQDPIAGVTDTQYF. CDR3 DNA sequence: TGCGCCAGCAGCCAAGATCCTATAGCGGGGGTCACAGATACGCAGTATTTT.